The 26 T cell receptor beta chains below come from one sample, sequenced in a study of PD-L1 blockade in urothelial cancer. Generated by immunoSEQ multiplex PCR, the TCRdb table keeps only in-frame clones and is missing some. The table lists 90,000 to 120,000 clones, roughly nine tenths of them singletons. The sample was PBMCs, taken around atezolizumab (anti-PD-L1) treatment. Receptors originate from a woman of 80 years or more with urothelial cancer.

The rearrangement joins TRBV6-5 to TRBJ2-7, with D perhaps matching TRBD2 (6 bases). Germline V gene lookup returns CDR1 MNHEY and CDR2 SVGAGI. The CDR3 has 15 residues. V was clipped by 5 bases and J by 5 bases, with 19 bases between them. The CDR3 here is CASSAGTPSMNEQYF. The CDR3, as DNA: TGTGCCAGCAGTGCCGGGACTCCCTCTATGAACGAGCAGTACTTC.

The CDR3 DNA reads as TGCGCCAGCAGCTTGGGACAGGGCAGACCAAACACTGAAGCTTTCTTT. It yields the protein CASSLGQGRPNTEAFF. The chain couples TRBV5-1 to TRBJ1-1; 7 bases map to TRBD1. Trimming at V came to 0 bases and at J to 2 bases, leaving 7 bases not matched to a gene. Germline lookup yields CDR1 SGHRS and CDR2 YFSETQ. The CDR3 sequence is 16 residues long. The whole variable domain, filled in from reference TRBV5-1 and TRBJ1-1, reads KAGVTQTPRYLIKTRGQQVTLSCSPISGHRSVSWYQQTPGQGLQFLFEYFSETQRNKGNFPGRFSGRQFSNSRSEMNVSTLELGDSALYLCASSLGQGRPNTEAFFGQGTRLTVV.

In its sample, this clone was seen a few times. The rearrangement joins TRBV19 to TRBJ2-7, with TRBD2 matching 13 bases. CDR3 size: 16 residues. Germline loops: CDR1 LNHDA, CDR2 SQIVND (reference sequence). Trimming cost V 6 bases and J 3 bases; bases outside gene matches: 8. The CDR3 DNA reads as TGTGCCAGTAGCGGAGGGACTAGCGGGATCTTCTACGAGCAGTACTTC. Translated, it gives CASSGGTSGIFYEQYF.

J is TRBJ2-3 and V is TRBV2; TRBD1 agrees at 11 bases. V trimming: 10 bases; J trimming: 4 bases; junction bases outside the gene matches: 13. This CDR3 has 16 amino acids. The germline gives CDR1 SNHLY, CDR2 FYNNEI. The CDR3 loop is CAKERSGTGGADTQYF. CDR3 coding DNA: TGTGCCAAAGAACGAAGCGGGACAGGGGGTGCAGATACGCAGTATTTT.

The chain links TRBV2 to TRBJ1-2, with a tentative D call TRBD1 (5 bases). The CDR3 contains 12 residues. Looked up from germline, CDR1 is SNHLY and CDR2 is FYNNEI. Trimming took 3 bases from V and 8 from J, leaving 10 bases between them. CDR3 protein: CASSDNGGGYTF. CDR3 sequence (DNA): TGTGCCAGCAGTGATAATGGGGGGGGCTACACCTTC.

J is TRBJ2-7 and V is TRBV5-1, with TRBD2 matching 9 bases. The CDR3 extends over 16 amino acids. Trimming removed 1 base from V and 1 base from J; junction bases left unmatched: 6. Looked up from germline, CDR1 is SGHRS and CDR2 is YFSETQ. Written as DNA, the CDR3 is TGCGCCAGCAGCTTGTACTTAGCGGGGGATTCCTACGAGCAGTACTTC. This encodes CASSLYLAGDSYEQYF.

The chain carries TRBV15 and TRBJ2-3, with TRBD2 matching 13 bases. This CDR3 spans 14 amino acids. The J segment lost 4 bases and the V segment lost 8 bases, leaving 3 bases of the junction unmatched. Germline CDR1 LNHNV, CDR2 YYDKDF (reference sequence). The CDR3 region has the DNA TGTGCCACCCGGACTAGCGGGAGCTCAGATACGCAGTATTTT. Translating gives CATRTSGSSDTQYF. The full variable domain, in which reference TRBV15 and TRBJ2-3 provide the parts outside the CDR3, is DAMVIQNPRYQVTQFGKPVTLSCSQTLNHNVMYWYQQKSSQAPKLLFHYYDKDFNNEADTPDNFQSRRPNTSFCFLDIRSPGLGDTAMYLCATRTSGSSDTQYFGPGTRLTVL.

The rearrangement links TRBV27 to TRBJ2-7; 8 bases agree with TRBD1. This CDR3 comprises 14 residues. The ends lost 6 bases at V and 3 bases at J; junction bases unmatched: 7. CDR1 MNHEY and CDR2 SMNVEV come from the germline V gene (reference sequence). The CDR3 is CASRFQGAYYEQYF. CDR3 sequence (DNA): TGTGCCAGCAGATTCCAGGGGGCTTACTACGAGCAGTACTTC.

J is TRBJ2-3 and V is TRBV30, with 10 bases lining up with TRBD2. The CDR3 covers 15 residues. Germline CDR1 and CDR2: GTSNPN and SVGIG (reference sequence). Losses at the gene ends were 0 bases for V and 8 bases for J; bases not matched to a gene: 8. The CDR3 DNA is TGTGCCTGGAGTGTACAGCTAGCGGGAGAGGGTACGCAGTATTTT. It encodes CAWSVQLAGEGTQYF.

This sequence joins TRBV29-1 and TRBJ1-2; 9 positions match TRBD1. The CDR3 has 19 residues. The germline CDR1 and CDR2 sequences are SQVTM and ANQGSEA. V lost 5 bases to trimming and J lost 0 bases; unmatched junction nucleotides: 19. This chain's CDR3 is CSVLNRLDRGKGANYGYTF. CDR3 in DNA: TGCAGCGTTCTTAACCGGTTGGACAGGGGAAAGGGAGCTAACTATGGCTACACCTTC.

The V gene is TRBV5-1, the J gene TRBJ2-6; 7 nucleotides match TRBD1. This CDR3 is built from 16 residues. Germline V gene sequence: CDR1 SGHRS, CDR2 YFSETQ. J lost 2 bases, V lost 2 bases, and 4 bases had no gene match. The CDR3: CASSLQGRAGANVLTF. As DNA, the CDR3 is TGCGCCAGCAGCTTACAGGGGCGGGCTGGGGCCAACGTCCTGACTTTC.

CDR3 coding DNA: TGTGCCAGCAGTTTATACAGGGCGGGTGGCTACACCTTC. Its protein is CASSLYRAGGYTF. This sequence joins TRBV27 and TRBJ1-2; TRBD1 is a possible D gene (6 bases). The CDR3 is 13 residues long. From germline, CDR1 is MNHEY and CDR2 SMNVEV (reference sequence). The germline V and J ends were trimmed by 1 base and 7 bases, with 10 bases remaining between them.

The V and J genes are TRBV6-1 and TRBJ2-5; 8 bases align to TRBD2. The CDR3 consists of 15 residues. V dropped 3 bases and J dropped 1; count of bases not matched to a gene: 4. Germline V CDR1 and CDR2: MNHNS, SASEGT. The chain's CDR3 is CASSEAGGFQETQYF. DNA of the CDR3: TGTGCCAGCAGTGAGGCGGGAGGTTTCCAAGAGACCCAGTACTTC.

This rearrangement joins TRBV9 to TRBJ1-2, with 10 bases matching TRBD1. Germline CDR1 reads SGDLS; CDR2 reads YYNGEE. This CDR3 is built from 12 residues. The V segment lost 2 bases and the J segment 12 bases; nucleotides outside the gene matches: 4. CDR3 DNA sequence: TGTGCCAGCAGCGTGGGACAGGGGAGGAACACCTTC. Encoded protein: CASSVGQGRNTF.

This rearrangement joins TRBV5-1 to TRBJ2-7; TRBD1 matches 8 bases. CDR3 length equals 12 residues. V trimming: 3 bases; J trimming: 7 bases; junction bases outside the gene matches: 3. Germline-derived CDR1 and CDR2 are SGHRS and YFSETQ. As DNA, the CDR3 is TGCGCCAGCAGCTGGACAGGGTCGGAGCAGTACTTC. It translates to CASSWTGSEQYF.

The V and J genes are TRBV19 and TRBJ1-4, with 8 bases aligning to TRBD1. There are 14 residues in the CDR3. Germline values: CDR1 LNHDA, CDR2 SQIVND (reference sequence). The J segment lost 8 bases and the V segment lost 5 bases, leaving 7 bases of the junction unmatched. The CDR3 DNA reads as TGTGCCAGTAGTCGGACAGGGTATACGGAAAAACTGTTTTTT. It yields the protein CASSRTGYTEKLFF.

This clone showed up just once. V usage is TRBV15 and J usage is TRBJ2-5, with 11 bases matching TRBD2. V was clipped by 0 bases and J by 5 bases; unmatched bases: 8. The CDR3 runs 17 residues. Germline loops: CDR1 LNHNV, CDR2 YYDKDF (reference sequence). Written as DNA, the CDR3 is TGTGCCACCAGCAGAGAGACTAGCGGGGTCCGCGGGGAGACCCAGTACTTC. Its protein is CATSRETSGVRGETQYF.

The CDR3 DNA sequence: TGCGCCAGCAGCCCTGGACAGGGGACTAATGAAAAACTGTTTTTT. It is translated as CASSPGQGTNEKLFF. The rearrangement links TRBV5-1 to TRBJ1-4, with 9 positions matching TRBD1. CDR1 and CDR2 (germline): SGHRS, YFSETQ. The V gene end was trimmed by 4 bases and the J gene end by 2 bases; junction bases not matched to a gene: 3. The CDR3 sequence is 15 residues long.

This chain's CDR3 is CASSLGAGNIQYF. CDR3 sequence (DNA): TGTGCCAGCAGCTTGGGGGCGGGAAACATTCAGTACTTC. The chain carries TRBV5-4 and TRBJ2-4, with D possibly being TRBD2 (5 bases). Germline V gene lookup returns CDR1 SGHNT and CDR2 YYREEE (reference sequence). V shed 0 bases and J shed 6 bases, with 7 bases lying between them. This CDR3 is built from 13 residues.

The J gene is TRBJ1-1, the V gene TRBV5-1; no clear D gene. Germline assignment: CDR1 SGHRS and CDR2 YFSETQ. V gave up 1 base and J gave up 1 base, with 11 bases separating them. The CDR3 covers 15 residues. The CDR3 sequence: CASSLLGLPNTEAFF. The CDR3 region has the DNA TGCGCCAGCAGCTTGTTGGGCTTACCGAACACTGAAGCTTTCTTT.

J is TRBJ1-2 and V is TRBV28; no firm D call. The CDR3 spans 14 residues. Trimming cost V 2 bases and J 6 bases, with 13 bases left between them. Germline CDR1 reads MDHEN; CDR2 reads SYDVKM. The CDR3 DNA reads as TGTGCCAGCAGTTTAGCGGGCAGGACGAATGGCTACACCTTC. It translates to CASSLAGRTNGYTF.

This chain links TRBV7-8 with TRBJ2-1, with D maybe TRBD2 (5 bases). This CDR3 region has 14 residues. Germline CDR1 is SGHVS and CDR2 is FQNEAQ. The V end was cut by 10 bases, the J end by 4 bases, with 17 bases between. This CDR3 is CATIPLEGYNEQFF. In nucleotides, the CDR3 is TGTGCCACCATCCCCCTTGAGGGATACAATGAGCAGTTCTTC.

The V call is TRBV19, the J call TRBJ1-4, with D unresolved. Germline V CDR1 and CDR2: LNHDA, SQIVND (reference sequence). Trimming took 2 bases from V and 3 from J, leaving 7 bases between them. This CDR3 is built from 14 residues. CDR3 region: CASSIMSANEKLFF. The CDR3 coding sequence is TGTGCCAGTAGTATAATGTCTGCTAATGAAAAACTGTTTTTT. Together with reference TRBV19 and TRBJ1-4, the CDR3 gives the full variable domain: DGGITQSPKYLFRKEGQNVTLSCEQNLNHDAMYWYRQDPGQGLRLIYYSQIVNDFQKGDIAEGYSVSREKKESFPLTVTSAQKNPTAFYLCASSIMSANEKLFFGSGTQLSVL.

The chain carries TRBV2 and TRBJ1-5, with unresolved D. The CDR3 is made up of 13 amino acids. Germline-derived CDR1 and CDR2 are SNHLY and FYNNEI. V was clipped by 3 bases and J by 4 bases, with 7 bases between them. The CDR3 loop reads CASSDNGNQPQHF. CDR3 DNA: TGTGCCAGCAGTGATAACGGTAATCAGCCCCAGCATTTT.

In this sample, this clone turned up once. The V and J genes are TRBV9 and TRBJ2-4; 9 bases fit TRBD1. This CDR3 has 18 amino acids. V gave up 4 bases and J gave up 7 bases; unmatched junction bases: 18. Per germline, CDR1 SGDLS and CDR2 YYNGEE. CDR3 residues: CASSPIGGQGKYGNIQYF. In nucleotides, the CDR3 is TGTGCCAGCAGCCCCATCGGCGGACAGGGGAAGTATGGGAACATTCAGTACTTC.

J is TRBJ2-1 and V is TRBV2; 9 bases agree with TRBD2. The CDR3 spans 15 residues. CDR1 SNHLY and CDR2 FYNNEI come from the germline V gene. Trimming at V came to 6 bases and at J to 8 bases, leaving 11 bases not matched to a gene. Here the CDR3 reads CASRISGGRVHEQFF. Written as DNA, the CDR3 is TGTGCCAGCAGGATCAGCGGGGGGCGAGTCCATGAGCAGTTCTTC.